These T cell receptor beta chains were read from a single sample in a study of cytomegalovirus exposure and HLA in healthy donors. This table comes from immunoSEQ multiplex PCR, and its TCRdb copy is limited to in-frame clones, with some not included. The repertoire holds about 240,000 clones, with about 80% as singletons. Specimen: PBMCs. These receptor sequences come from an older woman in good health and CMV-seropositive. The CDR3 runs from the conserved cysteine through the conserved F or W. D genes are given only for firm matches. Size is omitted from some rows. Given values are once, few, many or a class for expanded clones.

. TRBJ1-5 TRBD1 TRBV19 TGTGCCAGTAGTAAAGGACAGGACAATCAGCCCCAGCATTTT CASSKGQDNQPQHF
. TRBJ1-2 . TRBV27 TGTGCCAGCAGTTCGGCAGGGATCACCGCTAACTATGGCTACACCTTC CASSSAGITANYGYTF
few TRBJ1-5 . TRBV9 TGTGCCAGCAGCGTTGGCAGGAGCAATCAGCCCCAGCATTTT CASSVGRSNQPQHF
once TRBJ1-3 TRBD1 TRBV10-3 TGTGCCATCAGGGGACAGGGAAACACCATATATTTT CAIRGQGNTIYF
. TRBJ2-7 TRBD2 TRBV15 TGTGCCACCTCCAGACGCCTAGCGGGAGCCTACGAGCAGTACTTC CATSRRLAGAYEQYF
few TRBJ1-1 . TRBV5-6 TGTGCCAGCAGTCGTTGGGGGGGTGGCACTGAAGCTTTCTTT CASSRWGGGTEAFF
once TRBJ2-1 TRBD2 TRBV28 TGTGCCAGCCTGCCGGGACTAGCCTTAAATGAGCAGTTCTTC CASLPGLALNEQFF
. TRBJ1-2 TRBD1 TRBV28 TGTGCCAGCAGTCCTGAGGCAGGGGGCAGGGGCTACACCTTC CASSPEAGGRGYTF
. TRBJ2-1 . TRBV10-1 TGCGCCAGCAGTGAGTCCTCTTACAATGAGCAGTTCTTC CASSESSYNEQFF
. TRBJ2-7 TRBD2 TRBV10-3 TGTGCCATCAGTGGACTAGCGGGAGAGAGCGAGCAGTACTTC CAISGLAGESEQYF